These T cell receptor beta chains were read from a single sample in a study of blood T cell repertoires in COVID-19. Data came from immunoSEQ multiplex PCR; TCRdb stores just in-frame clones and leaves some out. This table holds some 200,000 clones, 80% to 90% found once. Sequenced input: peripheral blood. The receptors were sampled from a man aged 50 to 59 who had recovered from COVID-19. CDR3s include the opening cysteine and the closing phenylalanine or tryptophan. The D gene is left open where the match is weak. Size values are once, few and many counts, or a class for expanded clones, and some rows have none.

D gene	V gene	clone size	CDR3 length	J gene	CDR3 protein	CDR3 DNA
TRBD1	TRBV15	.	17	TRBJ2-2	CATSRGRGQGYTGELFF	TGTGCCACCAGCAGAGGGCGGGGACAGGGGTACACCGGGGAGCTGTTTTTT
.	TRBV5-4	.	16	TRBJ1-1	CASSLASGGAGTEAFF	TGTGCCAGCAGCTTGGCCTCGGGGGGGGCAGGGACTGAAGCTTTCTTT
.	TRBV12-5	.	15	TRBJ2-1	CASGLGEATVDEQFF	TGTGCTAGTGGTTTAGGGGAGGCCACGGTCGATGAGCAGTTCTTC
TRBD1	TRBV18	.	15	TRBJ2-7	CASSPPGTGMHEQYF	TGTGCCAGCTCACCCCCCGGGACAGGGATGCACGAGCAGTACTTC
.	TRBV28	.	14	TRBJ2-3	CASSLSGRGNTQYF	TGTGCCAGCAGTTTATCCGGGAGAGGGAATACGCAGTATTTT
TRBD2	TRBV28	.	17	TRBJ2-5	CASSFVSASGSRETQYF	TGTGCCAGCAGTTTCGTTTCGGCTAGCGGGAGTAGGGAGACCCAGTACTTC
.	TRBV7-8	.	14	TRBJ2-7	CASSELVPSYEQYF	TGTGCCAGCAGCGAACTAGTACCCTCCTACGAGCAGTACTTC
.	TRBV19	.	13	TRBJ2-1	CASSIQGYNEQFF	TGTGCCAGTAGTATCCAGGGTTACAATGAGCAGTTCTTC
TRBD2	TRBV5-1	.	16	TRBJ2-7	CASSLASAGRGYEQYF	TGCGCCAGCAGCTTGGCCAGCGCAGGGAGGGGATACGAGCAGTACTTC
.	TRBV18	.	15	TRBJ2-5	CASSPQGGSTETQYF	TGTGCCAGCTCACCCCAGGGGGGAAGTACGGAGACCCAGTACTTC
TRBD1	TRBV24-1	.	15	TRBJ2-3	CATSDPGQGTDTQYF	TGTGCCACCAGTGATCCGGGACAGGGCACAGATACGCAGTATTTT
.	TRBV28	.	15	TRBJ2-5	CASSPRQANQETQYF	TGTGCCAGCAGTCCCCGGCAGGCAAACCAAGAGACCCAGTACTTC
TRBD1	TRBV11-2	.	15	TRBJ2-7	CASSPTGGQSYEQYF	TGTGCCAGCAGCCCCACAGGGGGCCAGTCCTACGAGCAGTACTTC
.	TRBV6-4	.	16	TRBJ2-6	CASSDGGGAGANVLTF	TGTGCCAGCAGTGACGGCGGCGGGGCCGGGGCCAACGTCCTGACTTTC
.	TRBV11-2	.	13	TRBJ2-2	CASSTRYTGELFF	TGTGCCAGCAGCACCAGGTACACCGGGGAGCTGTTTTTT
TRBD2	TRBV5-1	.	16	TRBJ2-7	CASRSGQRETLYEQYF	TGCGCCAGCAGGTCGGGTCAGCGGGAGACTCTCTACGAGCAGTACTTC
TRBD2	TRBV6-6	few	15	TRBJ2-7	CASIPSGRVSYEQYF	TGTGCCAGCATCCCTAGCGGGAGGGTGTCCTACGAGCAGTACTTC
.	TRBV5-5	.	13	TRBJ2-7	CASSHATPYEQYF	TGTGCCAGCAGCCATGCTACTCCCTACGAGCAGTACTTC
.	TRBV5-1	few	16	TRBJ1-3	CASSLGEGSSGNTIYF	TGCGCCAGCAGCTTGGGGGAGGGCTCCTCTGGAAACACCATATATTTT
.	TRBV18	.	15	TRBJ1-1	CASSATGTPNTEAFF	TGTGCCAGCTCGGCAACCGGGACACCGAACACTGAAGCTTTCTTT
TRBD1	TRBV27	.	19	TRBJ1-1	CASSLSILPTGTANTEAFF	TGTGCCAGCAGTTTATCCATACTGCCAACCGGGACAGCCAACACTGAAGCTTTCTTT
.	TRBV7-2	.	11	TRBJ2-3	CASSTRQAQYF	TGTGCCAGCAGCACCCGACAAGCGCAGTATTTT
.	TRBV9	.	15	TRBJ2-7	CASSVGGGGVYEQYF	TGTGCCAGCAGCGTAGGAGGCGGAGGAGTCTACGAGCAGTACTTC
TRBD2	TRBV6-6	few	14	TRBJ2-7	CASVMEREGRKPSF	TGTGCCAGCGTCATGGAGCGGGAGGGCCGCAAGCCTTCGTTC
TRBD2	TRBV7-9	few	14	TRBJ2-3	CASRPSGPTDTQYF	TGTGCCAGCAGGCCTAGCGGACCCACAGATACGCAGTATTTT
.	TRBV6-5	.	12	TRBJ2-7	CASSPRSYEQYF	TGTGCCAGCAGTCCCCGGAGCTACGAGCAGTACTTC